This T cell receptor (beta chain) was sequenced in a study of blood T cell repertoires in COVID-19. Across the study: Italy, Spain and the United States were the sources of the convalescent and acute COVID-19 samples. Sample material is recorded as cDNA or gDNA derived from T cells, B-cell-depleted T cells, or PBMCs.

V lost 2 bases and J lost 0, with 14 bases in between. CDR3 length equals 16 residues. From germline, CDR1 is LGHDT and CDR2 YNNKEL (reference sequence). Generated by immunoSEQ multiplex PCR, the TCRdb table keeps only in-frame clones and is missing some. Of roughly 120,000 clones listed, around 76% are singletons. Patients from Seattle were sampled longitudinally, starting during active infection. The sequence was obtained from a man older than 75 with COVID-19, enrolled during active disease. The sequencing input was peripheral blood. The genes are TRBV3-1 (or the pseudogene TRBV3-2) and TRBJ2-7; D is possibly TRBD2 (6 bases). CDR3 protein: CASSQPTGTFSYEQYF. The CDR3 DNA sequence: TGTGCCAGCAGCCAACCTACCGGGACTTTCTCCTACGAGCAGTACTTC.